The rows below give T cell receptor beta chains drawn from one sample of a study of Graves' ophthalmopathy and Graves' hyperthyroidism. In TCRdb, the multiplex PCR reads were re-called with MiXCR into one record per CDR3 protein. The top ten clones hold approximately 46% of a sample with roughly 700,000 distinct CDR3 sequences, approximately 40% of them seen once. Material: peripheral blood. These receptors all stem from an adult man with Graves' ophthalmopathy. CDR3s include the opening cysteine and the closing phenylalanine or tryptophan. Fields, in order: clone size, D gene, V gene, J gene, CDR3 protein, CDR3 DNA. D genes are given only for firm matches. Size is omitted from some rows. Given values are once, few, many or a class for expanded clones.

abundance: .
d_gene: TRBD1
v_gene: TRBV7-2
j_gene: TRBJ1-1
CDR3aa: CASPLMGQGMNTEAFF
CDR3nt: TGTGCCAGCCCCCTAATGGGACAGGGGATGAACACTGAAGCTTTCTTT

abundance: .
d_gene: TRBD1
v_gene: TRBV10-3
j_gene: TRBJ2-3
CDR3aa: CAISALTGSSTDTQYF
CDR3nt: TGTGCCATCAGTGCACTGACAGGGTCTAGCACAGATACGCAGTATTTT

abundance: few
d_gene: .
v_gene: TRBV5-5
j_gene: TRBJ1-1
CDR3aa: CASSFSKLRTENTEAFF
CDR3nt: TGTGCCAGCAGCTTTTCTAAGCTGAGAACGGAGAACACTGAAGCTTTCTTT

abundance: .
d_gene: TRBD2
v_gene: TRBV7-9
j_gene: TRBJ2-5
CDR3aa: CASSLARRAGGRGGETQYF
CDR3nt: TGTGCCAGCAGCTTGGCCCGGCGAGCGGGGGGGCGGGGAGGAGAGACCCAGTACTTC

abundance: .
d_gene: TRBD1
v_gene: TRBV25-1
j_gene: TRBJ1-1
CDR3aa: CASSQGQGASTEAFF
CDR3nt: TGTGCCAGCAGCCAAGGACAGGGGGCAAGCACTGAAGCTTTCTTT

abundance: .
d_gene: TRBD1
v_gene: TRBV5-4
j_gene: TRBJ1-5
CDR3aa: CASSRGQGPQHF
CDR3nt: TGTGCCAGCAGCAGGGGACAGGGGCCCCAGCATTTT

abundance: .
d_gene: .
v_gene: TRBV25-1
j_gene: TRBJ2-2
CDR3aa: CASRSPGEFRAGELFF
CDR3nt: TGTGCCAGCAGGAGCCCAGGGGAGTTTAGGGCCGGGGAGCTGTTTTTT

abundance: few
d_gene: .
v_gene: TRBV7-9
j_gene: TRBJ2-1
CDR3aa: CASSFGGYNEQFF
CDR3nt: TGTGCCAGCAGCTTTGGGGGATACAATGAGCAGTTCTTC

abundance: .
d_gene: .
v_gene: TRBV7-8
j_gene: TRBJ2-7
CDR3aa: CASSPRYSGAPSYEQYF
CDR3nt: TGTGCCAGCAGCCCACGATATTCGGGGGCCCCGTCCTACGAGCAGTACTTC

abundance: .
d_gene: TRBD2
v_gene: TRBV20-1
j_gene: TRBJ2-7
CDR3aa: CSARILANYEQYF
CDR3nt: TGCAGTGCTAGAATACTAGCGAACTACGAGCAGTACTTC

abundance: .
d_gene: .
v_gene: TRBV2
j_gene: TRBJ1-4
CDR3aa: CASSLGVGAEKLFF
CDR3nt: TGTGCCAGCAGCCTAGGAGTGGGGGCTGAAAAACTGTTTTTT

abundance: .
d_gene: .
v_gene: TRBV29-1
j_gene: TRBJ1-5
CDR3aa: CSVGSGQNQPQHF
CDR3nt: TGCAGCGTCGGGTCAGGGCAAAATCAGCCCCAGCATTTT

abundance: .
d_gene: .
v_gene: TRBV7-2
j_gene: TRBJ2-5
CDR3aa: CASSLGGQNQETQYF
CDR3nt: TGTGCCAGCAGCCTTGGCGGCCAAAATCAAGAGACCCAGTACTTC

abundance: few
d_gene: TRBD2
v_gene: TRBV6-4
j_gene: TRBJ2-7
CDR3aa: CASSVGLADFYYEQYF
CDR3nt: TGTGCCAGCAGTGTCGGACTAGCGGACTTTTACTACGAGCAGTACTTC

abundance: few
d_gene: .
v_gene: TRBV19
j_gene: TRBJ2-6
CDR3aa: CASSSRGANVLTF
CDR3nt: TGTGCCAGTAGTTCGCGGGGGGCCAACGTCCTGACTTTC

abundance: .
d_gene: .
v_gene: TRBV7-2
j_gene: TRBJ1-3
CDR3aa: CASSLVATVGNTIYF
CDR3nt: TGTGCCAGCAGCTTAGTAGCGACGGTGGGAAACACCATATATTTT

abundance: .
d_gene: .
v_gene: TRBV6-1
j_gene: TRBJ2-7
CDR3aa: CVSSPPGSVGYEQYF
CDR3nt: TGTGTCAGCAGCCCGCCGGGGTCGGTGGGCTACGAGCAGTACTTC

abundance: .
d_gene: TRBD2
v_gene: TRBV2
j_gene: TRBJ2-7
CDR3aa: CASSPRTSGSSEQYF
CDR3nt: TGTGCCAGCAGTCCGAGGACTAGCGGGAGTTCCGAGCAGTACTTC

abundance: few
d_gene: .
v_gene: TRBV7-2
j_gene: TRBJ1-5
CDR3aa: CASSQSSGSQPQHF
CDR3nt: TGCGCCAGCAGCCAATCGTCAGGGTCGCAGCCCCAGCATTTT

abundance: .
d_gene: .
v_gene: TRBV13
j_gene: TRBJ2-7
CDR3aa: CASSFRRVTHHEQYF
CDR3nt: TGTGCCAGCAGCTTTCGAAGAGTAACTCACCACGAGCAGTACTTC

abundance: many
d_gene: .
v_gene: TRBV7-3
j_gene: TRBJ1-3
CDR3aa: CASSLTSEAGNTIYF
CDR3nt: TGTGCCAGCAGCTTAACGTCGGAAGCTGGAAACACCATATATTTT

abundance: few
d_gene: .
v_gene: TRBV25-1
j_gene: TRBJ1-4
CDR3aa: CASSDSAGVNNEKLFF
CDR3nt: TGTGCCAGCAGTGATAGTGCCGGGGTTAATAATGAAAAACTGTTTTTT

abundance: .
d_gene: .
v_gene: TRBV11-1
j_gene: TRBJ1-1
CDR3aa: CASSLNSGTNTEAFF
CDR3nt: TGCGCCAGCAGCCTTAATTCAGGAACCAACACTGAAGCTTTCTTT

abundance: many
d_gene: TRBD1
v_gene: TRBV29-1
j_gene: TRBJ2-7
CDR3aa: CSVEDADRGSSYEQYF
CDR3nt: TGCAGCGTTGAAGATGCGGACAGGGGGAGCTCCTACGAGCAGTACTTC

abundance: many
d_gene: .
v_gene: TRBV19
j_gene: TRBJ1-3
CDR3aa: CASSPGGPGNTIYF
CDR3nt: TGTGCCAGTAGCCCCGGCGGCCCTGGAAACACCATATATTTT

abundance: many
d_gene: .
v_gene: TRBV10-3
j_gene: TRBJ2-7
CDR3aa: CAISAGRDYEQYF
CDR3nt: TGTGCCATCAGTGCTGGCAGGGACTACGAGCAGTACTTC

abundance: few
d_gene: .
v_gene: TRBV2
j_gene: TRBJ1-2
CDR3aa: CASTPRGELGYTF
CDR3nt: TGTGCCAGCACCCCTCGGGGGGAACTGGGCTACACCTTC

abundance: .
d_gene: TRBD1
v_gene: TRBV2
j_gene: TRBJ2-7
CDR3aa: CASLGQGDNHEQYF
CDR3nt: TGTGCCAGCTTAGGACAGGGTGATAACCACGAGCAGTACTTC

abundance: .
d_gene: .
v_gene: TRBV20-1
j_gene: TRBJ2-7
CDR3aa: CSAQGGDKAYEQYF
CDR3nt: TGCAGTGCTCAAGGGGGTGACAAGGCATACGAGCAGTACTTC

abundance: many
d_gene: .
v_gene: TRBV11-2
j_gene: TRBJ2-7
CDR3aa: CASSLDPSYEQYF
CDR3nt: TGTGCCAGCAGCTTAGATCCTAGCTACGAGCAGTACTTC

abundance: .
d_gene: TRBD2
v_gene: TRBV5-1
j_gene: TRBJ2-7
CDR3aa: CASSLDLAGSYEQYF
CDR3nt: TGCGCCAGCAGCTTGGACCTAGCGGGCTCCTACGAGCAGTACTTC

abundance: .
d_gene: .
v_gene: TRBV20-1
j_gene: TRBJ2-7
CDR3aa: CSASVQEYEQYF
CDR3nt: TGCAGTGCTAGCGTGCAGGAGTACGAGCAGTACTTC

abundance: few
d_gene: .
v_gene: TRBV20-1
j_gene: TRBJ2-5
CDR3aa: CSARDGDTFQETQYF
CDR3nt: TGCAGTGCTAGAGATGGGGATACCTTCCAGGAGACCCAGTACTTC

abundance: .
d_gene: TRBD1
v_gene: TRBV7-9
j_gene: TRBJ2-2
CDR3aa: CASSSFDRGRTGELFF
CDR3nt: TGTGCCAGCAGCAGTTTCGACAGGGGAAGGACCGGGGAGCTGTTTTTT

abundance: .
d_gene: .
v_gene: TRBV20-1
j_gene: TRBJ2-7
CDR3aa: CSASGGLAVHEQYF
CDR3nt: TGCAGTGCTAGTGGGGGGCTAGCGGTACACGAGCAGTACTTC

abundance: .
d_gene: .
v_gene: TRBV6-5
j_gene: TRBJ1-6
CDR3aa: CASSYSQAADLNSPLHF
CDR3nt: TGTGCCAGCAGTTACTCGCAGGCAGCCGACTTGAATTCACCCCTCCACTTT

abundance: .
d_gene: TRBD2
v_gene: TRBV25-1
j_gene: TRBJ2-2
CDR3aa: CTSGDGLAGELFF
CDR3nt: TGTACCAGCGGCGACGGACTAGCCGGGGAGCTGTTTTTT

abundance: many
d_gene: .
v_gene: TRBV7-9
j_gene: TRBJ2-2
CDR3aa: CASSPTNTGELFF
CDR3nt: TGTGCCAGCAGCCCGACGAACACCGGGGAGCTGTTTTTT

abundance: many
d_gene: TRBD1
v_gene: TRBV6-1
j_gene: TRBJ1-2
CDR3aa: CASSPGQRSYGYTF
CDR3nt: TGTGCCAGCAGTCCGGGACAGAGATCCTATGGCTACACCTTC

abundance: .
d_gene: .
v_gene: TRBV19
j_gene: TRBJ1-5
CDR3aa: CASSLGAPGAQPQHF
CDR3nt: TGTGCCAGTAGTCTCGGCGCCCCCGGAGCTCAGCCCCAGCATTTT

abundance: .
d_gene: .
v_gene: TRBV10-3
j_gene: TRBJ1-6
CDR3aa: CAISADTGWSPLHF
CDR3nt: TGTGCCATCAGTGCGGACACCGGTTGGTCACCCCTCCACTTT

abundance: .
d_gene: TRBD1
v_gene: TRBV6-6
j_gene: TRBJ2-5
CDR3aa: CASTLNRGHGGTQYF
CDR3nt: TGTGCCAGCACCTTAAACAGGGGGCACGGAGGGACCCAGTACTTC

abundance: .
d_gene: .
v_gene: TRBV7-9
j_gene: TRBJ2-7
CDR3aa: CASSRRSVAYEQYF
CDR3nt: TGTGCCAGCAGCCGCCGGTCCGTGGCCTACGAGCAGTACTTC

abundance: .
d_gene: .
v_gene: TRBV4-1
j_gene: TRBJ1-1
CDR3aa: CASSDGVRRNTEAFF
CDR3nt: TGCGCCAGCAGCGATGGAGTCAGGAGGAACACTGAAGCTTTCTTT

abundance: .
d_gene: .
v_gene: TRBV20-1
j_gene: TRBJ2-7
CDR3aa: CSAEGPYEQYF
CDR3nt: TGCAGTGCCGAAGGGCCCTACGAGCAGTACTTC

abundance: .
d_gene: .
v_gene: TRBV7-2
j_gene: TRBJ1-2
CDR3aa: CASSQVSAGDYGYTF
CDR3nt: TGCGCCAGCAGCCAAGTTTCGGCCGGGGACTATGGCTACACCTTC

abundance: few
d_gene: TRBD2
v_gene: TRBV25-1
j_gene: TRBJ2-2
CDR3aa: CASSAPLAGGTGELFF
CDR3nt: TGTGCCAGCAGTGCACCCCTAGCGGGGGGCACCGGGGAGCTGTTTTTT

abundance: many
d_gene: .
v_gene: TRBV10-2
j_gene: TRBJ1-2
CDR3aa: CASSGGARTNGYTF
CDR3nt: TGCGCCAGCAGTGGGGGTGCGAGAACTAATGGCTACACCTTC

abundance: .
d_gene: .
v_gene: TRBV25-1
j_gene: TRBJ2-5
CDR3aa: CASSYPLRGNQETQYF
CDR3nt: TGTGCCAGCAGTTACCCGCTCCGGGGGAATCAAGAGACCCAGTACTTC

abundance: many
d_gene: .
v_gene: TRBV2
j_gene: TRBJ1-6
CDR3aa: CASSGRLGNSPLHF
CDR3nt: TGTGCCAGCAGTGGACGGCTCGGTAATTCACCCCTCCACTTT

abundance: many
d_gene: .
v_gene: TRBV10-3
j_gene: TRBJ2-7
CDR3aa: CAISEGQPSEQYF
CDR3nt: TGTGCCATCAGCGAGGGACAACCCTCCGAGCAGTACTTC

abundance: .
d_gene: .
v_gene: TRBV25-1
j_gene: TRBJ2-2
CDR3aa: CASLEGTGELFF
CDR3nt: TGTGCCAGCCTTGAAGGGACCGGGGAGCTGTTTTTT

abundance: few
d_gene: TRBD1
v_gene: TRBV13
j_gene: TRBJ1-2
CDR3aa: CASSPRDRGYGYTF
CDR3nt: TGTGCCAGCAGCCCCCGGGACAGGGGCTATGGCTACACCTTC